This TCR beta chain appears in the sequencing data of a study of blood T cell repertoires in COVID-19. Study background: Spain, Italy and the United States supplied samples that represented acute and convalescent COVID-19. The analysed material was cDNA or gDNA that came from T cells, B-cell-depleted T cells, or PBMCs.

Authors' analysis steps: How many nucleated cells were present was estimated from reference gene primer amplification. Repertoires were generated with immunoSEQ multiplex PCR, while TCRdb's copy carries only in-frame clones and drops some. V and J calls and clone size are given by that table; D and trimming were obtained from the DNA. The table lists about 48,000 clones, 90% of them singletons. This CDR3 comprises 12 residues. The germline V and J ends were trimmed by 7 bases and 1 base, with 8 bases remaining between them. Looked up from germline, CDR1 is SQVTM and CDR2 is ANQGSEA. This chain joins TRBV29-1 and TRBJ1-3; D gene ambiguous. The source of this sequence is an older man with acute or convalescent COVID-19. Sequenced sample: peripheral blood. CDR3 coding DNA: TGCAGCGCCTTAGAGTCTGGAAACACCATATATTTT. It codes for CSALESGNTIYF.